This T cell receptor (beta chain) stems from a study of radiation and T cells in renal cell carcinoma. CDR3 length: 15 residues. Germline V CDR1 and CDR2: SGHRS, YFSETQ. Deletions cut 0 bases from V and 7 bases from J, with 13 bases between. Time point of the sample: blood 2 weeks post-SBRT. Treatment in this sample: 15 Gy SBRT to primary tumor, nephrectomy 4 weeks later. Blood was sampled at baseline, 2 weeks and 4 weeks after SBRT. By frequency in the sample, this clone is medium-sized. Using immunoSEQ multiplex PCR, the repertoire was profiled, and TCRdb retains in-frame clones only, with some absent. The sample consists of about 130,000 clones, around four fifths of them appearing once.

The clonotype originates from a woman aged 55-69 years with renal cell carcinoma. This chain links TRBV5-1 with TRBJ1-4; D might be TRBD1 (6 bases). Source: blood, taken from a patient whose treatment included radiotherapy and nephrectomy. CDR3 nucleotide sequence: TGCGCCAGCAGCTTGGAGGCAGGGGTTCGTGAAAAACTGTTTTTT. Protein product: CASSLEAGVREKLFF.